The 2 T cell receptor beta chains presented below share a single source sample, sequenced in a study of T cells in Graves' hyperthyroidism and ophthalmopathy. Regions amplified from RNA transcripts were the TCR beta CDR3 regions. The study used the HTBI primer set for a first-round RT-PCR of the TCR CDR3. From the multiplex PCR reads, TCRdb called clonotypes with MiXCR, one entry per CDR3 protein. Counted here are roughly 740,000 distinct CDR3 sequences, roughly 15% occurring once; the ten biggest clones make up approximately 8.4%. The sequenced sample was blood. The receptors originated from a man aged 18 to 35 with Graves' hyperthyroidism.

The table lists this clonotype with a few counts. The rearrangement uses TRBV7-9 and TRBJ1-2, with unresolved D. The V end was cut by 5 bases, the J end by 8 bases, with 15 bases between. There are 13 residues in the CDR3. Germline V gives CDR1 SEHNR, CDR2 FQNEAQ (reference sequence). DNA of the CDR3: TGTGCCAGCAGCCCCCGGGATCTCCAGGGCTACACCTTC. Its translation is CASSPRDLQGYTF.

This clonotype showed up many times. The chain couples TRBV12-3 or TRBV12-4 to TRBJ1-2, with D unclear. V was clipped by 0 bases and J by 3 bases, with 2 bases between them. This CDR3 has 12 residues. CDR3 nucleotide sequence: TGTGCCAGCAGTTTAGCCTACTATGGCTACACCTTC. It encodes CASSLAYYGYTF.